A single sample gave rise to the 17 T cell receptor beta chains below, sequenced in a study of cytomegalovirus exposure and HLA in healthy donors. 60 Vbeta and 13 Jbeta primers were used in PCR. The assay was immunoSEQ multiplex PCR, and TCRdb's table has in-frame clones only and misses some. The table shows some 200,000 clones, with about 13% occurring only once. Specimen: PBMCs. The source is a man in his fifties in good health and CMV-seropositive.

This clone was observed a few times. The chain combines TRBV5-1 with TRBJ2-5, with 14 nucleotides matching TRBD2. CDR1 is SGHRS and CDR2 is YFSETQ in the germline V gene. V lost 4 bases and J lost 2; bases outside the gene matches: 4. The CDR3 is 16 amino acids. The CDR3 coding sequence is TGCGCCAGCAGCCCCGGGACTAGCGGGGGTCAAGAGACCCAGTACTTC. The encoded protein is CASSPGTSGGQETQYF.

In its sample, this clone was seen a few times. The V call is TRBV6-5, the J call TRBJ2-5; TRBD1 matches at 8 bases. CDR1 and CDR2 from the germline V gene are MNHEY and SVGAGI. The CDR3 is 15 amino acids. V lost 3 bases, J lost 2 bases, and 5 bases stayed unmatched. The CDR3 loop reads CASSYLGTGQETQYF. CDR3 bases: TGTGCCAGCAGTTATCTGGGGACAGGACAAGAGACCCAGTACTTC.

This rearrangement joins TRBV21-1 to TRBJ1-2; TRBD1 is the table's D call and was not checked against the DNA. TRBV21-1 represents a pseudogene. The CDR3 loop spans 14 amino acids. The CDR3 DNA is TGTGCCAGCAGAACTTTCCCAGGGCCCGATGGCTACACCTTC. Protein: CASRTFPGPDGYTF.

The chain joins TRBV19 to TRBJ2-6; 10 nucleotides agree with TRBD1. CDR1 LNHDA and CDR2 SQIVND come from the germline V gene (reference sequence). The CDR3 totals 17 residues. V trimming: 6 bases; J trimming: 2 bases; junction bases outside the gene matches: 7. CDR3 sequence reads: CASRTGTGEAGANVLTF. The CDR3 coding sequence is TGTGCCAGTAGGACCGGGACAGGGGAGGCTGGGGCCAACGTCCTGACTTTC.

This clone has a handful of counts. V and J are TRBV5-1 and TRBJ1-1; 7 positions match TRBD1. From germline, CDR1 is SGHRS and CDR2 YFSETQ. The J segment lost 6 bases and the V segment lost 4 bases, leaving 12 bases of the junction unmatched. CDR3 length: 15 residues. The CDR3 reads CASSLDRVSFAEAFF. CDR3 coding DNA: TGCGCCAGCAGCCTCGACAGGGTCTCATTCGCTGAAGCTTTCTTT.

This clone was counted only a few times. This CDR3 reads CASRRQGANYGYTF. CDR3 sequence (DNA): TGTGCCAGCAGACGACAGGGGGCAAACTATGGCTACACCTTC. The genes are TRBV2 and TRBJ1-2, with 10 bases aligning to TRBD1. This CDR3 contains 14 residues. Trimming removed 6 bases from V and 2 bases from J; junction bases left unmatched: 3. In germline, CDR1 is SNHLY, CDR2 FYNNEI.

This clone turned up a few times. The CDR3 here is CASSFNRGISGGASGELFF. In nucleotides, the CDR3 is TGTGCCAGCAGCTTCAATAGGGGGATTAGCGGGGGGGCGTCCGGGGAGCTGTTTTTT. The chain has TRBV7-2 and TRBJ2-2; TRBD2 matches at 11 bases. The CDR3 has 19 residues. Germline V gene data show CDR1 as SGHTA and CDR2 as FQGNSA. V lost 3 bases, J lost 6 bases, and 15 bases stayed unmatched.

V is TRBV6-1 and J is TRBJ2-7; tentative D call: TRBD1 (6 bases). CDR1 and CDR2 (germline): MNHNS, SASEGT. V dropped 6 bases and J dropped 2 bases, with 17 bases sitting between them. The CDR3 totals 15 residues. CDR3 protein: CASSASPTGPYEQYV. The CDR3 DNA is TGTGCCAGCAGCGCCAGCCCGACAGGCCCCTACGAGCAGTACGTC.

This clone was detected a few times. The genes are TRBV19 and TRBJ2-1; TRBD2 matches at 8 bases. This CDR3 spans 13 amino acids. The ends lost 6 bases at V and 4 bases at J; junction bases unmatched: 2. The germline CDR1 and CDR2 sequences are LNHDA and SQIVND (reference sequence). CDR3 sequence reads: CASSGGAYNEQFF. The DNA of the CDR3 is TGTGCCAGTAGCGGGGGGGCTTACAATGAGCAGTTCTTC.

This clone was found a few times. The rearrangement uses TRBV10-3 and TRBJ2-5; TRBD2 is a possible D gene (7 bases). This CDR3 comprises 14 residues. V was pared by 4 bases and J by 5 bases, with 14 bases between. In germline, CDR1 is ENHRY, CDR2 SYGVKD. CDR3: CAISAGGRWETQYF. CDR3 nucleotide sequence: TGTGCCATCAGTGCCGGGGGGCGCTGGGAGACCCAGTACTTC.

The J gene is TRBJ1-6, the V gene TRBV21-1; the tabulated D call, TRBD1, remains unverified against the DNA. TRBV21-1 is assigned pseudogene status. The CDR3 runs 17 residues. CDR3 bases: TGTGCCAGCAGCGAATACAGGGCCGTCGTGGGTAATTCACCCCTCCACTTT. Residues: CASSEYRAVVGNSPLHF.

The J gene is TRBJ1-2, the V gene TRBV4-3; tentative D call: TRBD1 (5 bases). V was cut by 3 bases and J by 4 bases, with 9 bases left in between. This CDR3 contains 13 residues. Germline V gene sequence: CDR1 LGHNA, CDR2 YSLEER. CDR3 nucleotide sequence: TGCGCCAGCAGCCAGGGGGGGGGCTATGGCTACACCTTC. Protein: CASSQGGGYGYTF.

J is TRBJ2-7 and V is TRBV5-5; 9 bases match TRBD1. Germline CDR1 is SGHKS and CDR2 is YYEKEE (reference sequence). CDR3 length equals 17 residues. The trim removed 0 bases at V and 4 bases at J, leaving 11 bases unmatched. The CDR3: CASSLVMGQGGFYEQYV. In DNA form, the CDR3 reads TGTGCCAGCAGCTTGGTGATGGGACAGGGTGGATTTTACGAGCAGTACGTC.

In its sample, this clone was seen a few times. This chain links TRBV27 with TRBJ2-5; 11 bases map to TRBD2. Unmatched junction bases numbered 6, after V lost 4 bases and J lost 5 bases. The CDR3 covers 15 residues. In germline, CDR1 is MNHEY, CDR2 SMNVEV (reference sequence). CDR3 sequence (DNA): TGTGCCAGCAGTTCCCGTAGCGGGGGGGCTGAGACCCAGTACTTC. Residues: CASSSRSGGAETQYF.

The J gene is TRBJ2-1, the V gene TRBV7-2; a weak D match, TRBD2 (6 bases). The V gene's germline CDR1 is SGHTA and CDR2 FQGNSA. V was cut by 2 bases and J by 12 bases, with 20 bases left in between. The CDR3 is 15 residues long. The CDR3 loop reads CASSLNHQAGRLQFF. For the CDR3, the DNA is TGTGCCAGCAGCTTAAACCACCAGGCGGGGCGTCTGCAGTTCTTC.

V gene TRBV2 combines with J gene TRBJ2-3, with 11 nucleotides matching TRBD2. V was pared by 5 bases and J by 0 bases, with 4 bases of the junction left unmatched. The length of the CDR3 is 16 residues. In germline, CDR1 is SNHLY, CDR2 FYNNEI. CDR3 in DNA: TGTGCCAGCAGTACCGGGACTAGCGGAAGCACAGATACGCAGTATTTT. It yields the protein CASSTGTSGSTDTQYF.

This chain uses TRBV7-6 with TRBJ1-3, with a weak D call TRBD1 (6 bases). V gave up 4 bases and J gave up 4 bases, with 17 bases separating them. The CDR3 spans 16 residues. Germline loops: CDR1 SGHVS, CDR2 FNYEAQ. The CDR3 reads CASSSQPGVVGNTIYF. The CDR3 DNA sequence: TGTGCCAGCAGCTCCCAGCCAGGGGTTGTAGGAAACACCATATATTTT.